One and the same sample provided the 21 T cell receptor beta chains below, sequenced in a study of shared clonotypes between healthy human individuals. The protocol was immunoSEQ multiplex PCR, while the TCRdb copy is restricted to in-frame clones and leaves out a portion. Of more than 1.2 million clones listed, approximately 98.5% are singletons. The sequenced sample consisted of naive CD4+ T cells sorted from blood. Subset specified: CD45RA+ positively selected. All receptors come from a man younger than 45 in good health.

For this clone: Other DNA sequences from this sample encode an identical CDR3 as well. J is TRBJ2-5 and V is TRBV18; 7 positions match TRBD1. The CDR3 spans 14 residues. V was clipped by 3 bases and J by 2 bases; unmatched bases: 3. Germline V gives CDR1 KGHSH, CDR2 LQKENI. Here the CDR3 reads CASSPGQSQETQYF. CDR3 in DNA: TGTGCCAGCTCACCGGGACAGTCACAAGAGACCCAGTACTTC.

This chain links TRBV7-8 with TRBJ2-2, with a weak D call TRBD1 (6 bases). The CDR3 has 17 amino acids. Germline assignment: CDR1 SGHVS and CDR2 FQNEAQ. The germline V and J ends were trimmed by 2 bases and 2 bases, with 15 bases remaining between them. The DNA of the CDR3 is TGTGCCAGCAGCTTATCGTGGGGGCAGGGAAACACCGGGGAGCTGTTTTTT. Translated, it gives CASSLSWGQGNTGELFF.

This chain joins TRBV7-9 and TRBJ2-7, with D maybe TRBD1 (6 bases). This CDR3 is built from 16 residues. The V end lost 1 base, the J end lost 2 bases, and 15 bases lay between the germline ends. Germline CDR1 SEHNR, CDR2 FQNEAQ (reference sequence). CDR3 bases: TGTGCCAGCAGCTTAGACTCCGCGACAGGAACCTACGAGCAGTACTTC. Translation: CASSLDSATGTYEQYF.

With respect to this clone: The sample contains more than one DNA sequence encoding this CDR3. V gene TRBV18 combines with J gene TRBJ2-3; 9 bases are shared with TRBD2. The CDR3 contains 16 residues. The germline CDR1 and CDR2 sequences are KGHSH and LQKENI. V shed 1 base and J 2 bases; nucleotides not matched to a gene: 4. The CDR3 region has the DNA TGTGCCAGCTCACCACTGGCTAGCGGGAACACAGATACGCAGTATTTT. Translating it yields CASSPLASGNTDTQYF.

The chain couples TRBV7-2 to TRBJ2-5; 8 bases line up with TRBD1. The CDR3 is 17 residues long. Germline V gene lookup returns CDR1 SGHTA and CDR2 FQGNSA. Trimming removed 5 bases from V and 2 bases from J; junction bases left unmatched: 13. The CDR3 region has the DNA TGTGCCAGCAGCCCAAGGCTCGGACAGGGTCGTCAAGAGACCCAGTACTTC. It yields the protein CASSPRLGQGRQETQYF.

The V and J genes are TRBV28 and TRBJ2-7; 7 bases map to TRBD1. V shed 6 bases, J shed 1 base, and the junction held 9 bases outside the gene matches. Per germline, CDR1 MDHEN and CDR2 SYDVKM. The CDR3 runs 15 residues. CDR3 nucleotide sequence: TGTGCCAGCAGATCTCCTCAGGGGGTGTCCTACGAGCAGTACTTC. It specifies CASRSPQGVSYEQYF.

This chain connects TRBV18 to TRBJ2-5; the match to TRBD1 covers 12 bases. CDR1 is KGHSH, CDR2 LQKENI, per germline. CDR3 length equals 19 residues. V was pared by 0 bases and J by 1 base, with 9 bases of the junction left unmatched. CDR3 nucleotide sequence: TGTGCCAGCTCACCACCGTCCGGGACAGGGGGCGGGGGCCAAGAGACCCAGTACTTC. Residues: CASSPPSGTGGGGQETQYF.

V gene TRBV19 combines with J gene TRBJ2-7; perhaps TRBD2 as D (6 bases). CDR1 is LNHDA and CDR2 is SQIVND in the germline V gene (reference sequence). V lost 5 bases and J 4 bases, leaving 15 bases between the germline ends. The CDR3 contains 14 residues. The CDR3 protein is CASSLGTLWYEQYF. CDR3 nucleotides: TGTGCCAGTAGTCTCGGGACTTTATGGTACGAGCAGTACTTC.

This rearrangement joins TRBV7-8 to TRBJ1-2; 10 bases are a match to TRBD1. Germline CDR1 SGHVS, CDR2 FQNEAQ. V gave up 5 bases and J gave up 8 bases; unmatched junction bases: 8. This CDR3 comprises 14 residues. The CDR3 coding sequence is TGTGCCAGCAGCCCAACCCGGGACAGGGGCGGCTACACCTTC. Translation gives CASSPTRDRGGYTF.

The chain is built from TRBV25-1 and TRBJ2-3; D remains ambiguous. This CDR3 spans 13 amino acids. V was shortened by 1 base and J by 3 bases, with 5 bases between the two germline ends. Germline CDR1 and CDR2: MGHDK and SYGVNS. The CDR3 nucleotides read TGTGCCAGCAGTGAATTTAAGACAGATACGCAGTATTTT. This encodes CASSEFKTDTQYF.

This sequence joins TRBV5-1 and TRBJ2-2, with TRBD1 matching 7 bases. The V gene's germline CDR1 is SGHRS and CDR2 YFSETQ. Germline trimming cut 0 bases from V and 3 bases from J; bases unmatched to any gene: 5. This CDR3 region has 16 residues. The CDR3 here is CASSLEGARYTGELFF. CDR3 nucleotide sequence: TGCGCCAGCAGCTTGGAGGGGGCGCGATACACCGGGGAGCTGTTTTTT. Using reference TRBV5-1 and TRBJ2-2 for the parts outside the CDR3, the full variable domain is KAGVTQTPRYLIKTRGQQVTLSCSPISGHRSVSWYQQTPGQGLQFLFEYFSETQRNKGNFPGRFSGRQFSNSRSEMNVSTLELGDSALYLCASSLEGARYTGELFFGEGSRLTVL.

This clone was counted once. The chain recombines TRBV29-1 with TRBJ1-1; D is possibly TRBD1 (6 bases). The CDR3 contains 14 residues. CDR1 is SQVTM, CDR2 ANQGSEA, per germline. Trimming took off 4 bases at V and 3 bases at J, with 15 bases between the two ends. The CDR3 DNA follows: TGCAGCGTTGTCGGTCGACAGGCGGACACTGAAGCTTTCTTT. Residues: CSVVGRQADTEAFF.

This chain uses TRBV30 with TRBJ2-1; tentative D call: TRBD2 (5 bases). This CDR3 has 14 residues. Germline values: CDR1 GTSNPN, CDR2 SVGIG (reference sequence). Trimming took 2 bases from V and 3 from J, leaving 11 bases between them. As DNA, the CDR3 is TGTGCCTGGAGTCCGACGGGATACTACAATGAGCAGTTCTTC. This codes for CAWSPTGYYNEQFF. Full variable domain (rest looked up from reference TRBV30 and TRBJ2-1): SQTIHQWPATLVQPVGSPLSLECTVEGTSNPNLYWYRQAAGRGLQLLFYSVGIGQISSEVPQNLSASRPQDRQFILSSKKLLLSDSGFYLCAWSPTGYYNEQFFGPGTRLTVL.

The rearrangement links TRBV9 to TRBJ1-4, with D possibly TRBD1 on 6 matching bases. The CDR3 loop spans 16 amino acids. V was pared by 0 bases and J by 0 bases, with 9 bases between. Germline V CDR1 and CDR2: SGDLS, YYNGEE. The CDR3 DNA sequence: TGTGCCAGCAGCGTAGACCCAGGGGCAACTAATGAAAAACTGTTTTTT. This encodes CASSVDPGATNEKLFF. Looking up the rest from reference TRBV9 and TRBJ1-4 gives the full variable domain: DSGVTQTPKHLITATGQRVTLRCSPRSGDLSVYWYQQSLDQGLQFLIQYYNGEERAKGNILERFSAQQFPDLHSELNLSSLELGDSALYFCASSVDPGATNEKLFFGSGTQLSVL.

The chain employs TRBV6-5 and TRBJ1-4, with D tentatively TRBD1 (6 bases). The CDR3 length is 15 residues. The V gene lost 3 bases and the J gene lost 6 bases, with 14 bases spanning the gap. Looked up from germline, CDR1 is MNHEY and CDR2 is SVGAGI. CDR3 DNA sequence: TGTGCCAGCAGTTATGAGCGGGGGCCGGATGAAAAACTGTTTTTT. As protein: CASSYERGPDEKLFF.

On this clone itself: At one boundary the junction diverges from the germline segment, which might be a read error. V usage is TRBV5-1 and J usage is TRBJ2-1; 11 bases are shared with TRBD2. Germline loops: CDR1 SGHRS, CDR2 YFSETQ. The CDR3 length is 15 residues. Here the CDR3 reads CASSDGLAGYSEQFF. The CDR3 nucleotides read TGCGCCAGCAGCGACGGACTAGCGGGTTACAGTGAGCAGTTCTTC.

The V call is TRBV5-1, the J call TRBJ2-1, with no clear D. The CDR3 totals 13 residues. Per the germline V gene, CDR1 is SGHRS and CDR2 is YFSETQ. Trimming cost V 1 base and J 2 bases, with 4 bases left between them. The chain's CDR3 is CASSLKTYNEQFF. The DNA for the CDR3 is TGCGCCAGCAGCTTGAAGACCTACAATGAGCAGTTCTTC.

The chain combines TRBV5-1 with TRBJ1-5, with D tentatively TRBD1 (5 bases). The CDR3 extends over 16 amino acids. Germline values: CDR1 SGHRS, CDR2 YFSETQ. Trimming cost V 4 bases and J 6 bases, with 20 bases left between them. CDR3 sequence: CASSPGLGPGSQPQHF. The CDR3 region has the DNA TGCGCCAGCAGCCCCGGGCTGGGGCCAGGTAGTCAGCCCCAGCATTTT.

The chain uses TRBV11-2 and TRBJ2-2; D not certain. The germline V gene encodes CDR1 SGHAT and CDR2 FQNNGV. This CDR3 has 14 amino acids. V gave up 5 bases and J gave up 8 bases, with 15 bases separating them. This CDR3 reads CASSNYKGAGELFF. CDR3 nucleotide sequence: TGTGCCAGCAGCAACTATAAGGGCGCGGGGGAGCTGTTTTTT.

The genes are TRBV10-1 and TRBJ2-7; the match to TRBD2 covers 10 bases. This CDR3 has 15 amino acids. The J segment lost 6 bases and the V segment lost 2 bases, leaving 7 bases of the junction unmatched. The germline V gene encodes CDR1 WNHNN and CDR2 SYGVQD (reference sequence). The CDR3 nucleotides read TGCGCCAGCAGTGAGCAATGGCTAGCGGGAGCCGAGCAGTACTTC. Translated, it gives CASSEQWLAGAEQYF.

The chain uses TRBV6-5 and TRBJ2-7; possible D gene TRBD1, 6 bases. V lost 4 bases and J 6 bases, leaving 16 bases between the germline ends. The germline V gene has CDR1 MNHEY and CDR2 SVGAGI. This CDR3 spans 14 amino acids. In DNA, the CDR3 is TGTGCCAGCAGTTTTCTGACAGGAGAGGGCGAGCAGTACTTC. Translation gives CASSFLTGEGEQYF.